The rows below give T cell receptor beta chains drawn from one sample of a study of shared clonotypes between healthy human individuals. Sequencing used immunoSEQ multiplex PCR; TCRdb keeps in-frame clones, though not all of them. The sample has a few million clones; about 92% are singletons. What was sequenced was naive CD4+ T cells sorted from blood. The receptors were gathered from a young man in good health. CDR3s include the opening cysteine and the closing phenylalanine or tryptophan. Each record gives: CDR3 DNA, CDR3 protein, D gene, J gene, V gene. The D gene is left open where the match is weak.

TGTGCCAGCAGCGTAGCCCCGAGCGGGGGCCTCGGCTACACCTTC,CASSVAPSGGLGYTF,-,TRBJ1-2,TRBV9
TGTGCCAGCAGTGAATCGGGGCAGGGGGGTTCACCCCTCCACTTT,CASSESGQGGSPLHF,TRBD1,TRBJ1-6,TRBV25-1
TGTGCCATCAGTGAGATCAAGCAGAGCTCCTACGAGCAGTACTTC,CAISEIKQSSYEQYF,-,TRBJ2-7,TRBV10-3
TGTGCCACCCAGGGGGTCGGAAACACCATATATTTT,CATQGVGNTIYF,TRBD1,TRBJ1-3,TRBV25-1
TGTGCCAGCAGCTTCCTAGCGGGAGGAGCAGATACGCAGTATTTT,CASSFLAGGADTQYF,TRBD2,TRBJ2-3,TRBV7-2
TGCGCCAGCAGCTTCGGAGCGAACACTGAAGCTTTCTTT,CASSFGANTEAFF,-,TRBJ1-1,TRBV5-1
TGTGCCAGCAGCTCCTCATCAAATACGCAGTATTTT,CASSSSSNTQYF,-,TRBJ2-3,TRBV11-2
TGCGCCAGCAGCGCCGCCCCGGGGGCGGTGACCGGGGAGCTGTTTTTT,CASSAAPGAVTGELFF,-,TRBJ2-2,TRBV5-1
TGTGCCAGTAGTATAGACCCACAGCTAAATTCACCCCTCCACTTT,CASSIDPQLNSPLHF,-,TRBJ1-6,TRBV19
TGTGCCAGCAGCTTGGATTTGACTAGCACGTCCTACGAGCAGTACTTC,CASSLDLTSTSYEQYF,TRBD2,TRBJ2-7,TRBV7-2
TGTGCCTGGAGGGTTTGGTCATTAAAGCGGGACTACGAGCAGTACTTC,CAWRVWSLKRDYEQYF,TRBD2,TRBJ2-7,TRBV30
TGCGCCAGCAGCGTTGCAGGGGGCGCTTCTGGGGCCAACGTCCTGACTTTC,CASSVAGGASGANVLTF,TRBD1,TRBJ2-6,TRBV5-1
TGTGCCAGCAGTCAACTACAGGCAACTAATGAAAAACTGTTTTTT,CASSQLQATNEKLFF,-,TRBJ1-4,TRBV25-1
TGTGCCAGCAGTGTGGACATGGTCGAATTAGAAAAACTGTTTTTT,CASSVDMVELEKLFF,-,TRBJ1-4,TRBV2
TGCGCCAGCAGCCAAGCTGCCGGGACAGGGGTGTCTGGGGCCAACGTCCTGACTTTC,CASSQAAGTGVSGANVLTF,TRBD1,TRBJ2-6,TRBV4-1
TGTGCTAGTGGTTTGGGGTCAGGTTCGATCTATGGCTACACCTTC,CASGLGSGSIYGYTF,-,TRBJ1-2,TRBV12-5
TGCGCCAGCAGCTTGAACGTGGGAGAAGAGACCCAGTACTTC,CASSLNVGEETQYF,-,TRBJ2-5,TRBV5-1
TGTGCCACCAGCAGAGAGGCAGGGTACGAGCAGTACTTC,CATSREAGYEQYF,-,TRBJ2-7,TRBV15